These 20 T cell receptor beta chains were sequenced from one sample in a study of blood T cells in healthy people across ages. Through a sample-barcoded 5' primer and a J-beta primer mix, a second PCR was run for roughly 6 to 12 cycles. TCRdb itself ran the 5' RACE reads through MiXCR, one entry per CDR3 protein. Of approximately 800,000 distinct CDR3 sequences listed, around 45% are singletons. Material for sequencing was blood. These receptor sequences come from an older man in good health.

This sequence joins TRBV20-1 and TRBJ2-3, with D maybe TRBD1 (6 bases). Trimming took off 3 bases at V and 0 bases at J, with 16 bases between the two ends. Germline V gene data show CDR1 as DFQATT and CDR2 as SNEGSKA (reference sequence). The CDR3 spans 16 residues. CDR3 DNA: TGCAGTGCTAGGGGGGCGACAGGCGAAAGCACAGATACGCAGTATTTT. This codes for CSARGATGESTDTQYF.

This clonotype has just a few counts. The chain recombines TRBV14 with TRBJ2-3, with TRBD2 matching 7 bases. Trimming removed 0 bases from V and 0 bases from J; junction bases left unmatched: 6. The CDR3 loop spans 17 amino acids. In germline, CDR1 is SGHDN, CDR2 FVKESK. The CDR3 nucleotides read TGTGCCAGCAGCCAAGATCGAGCGGGACCGAGCACAGATACGCAGTATTTT. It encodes CASSQDRAGPSTDTQYF.

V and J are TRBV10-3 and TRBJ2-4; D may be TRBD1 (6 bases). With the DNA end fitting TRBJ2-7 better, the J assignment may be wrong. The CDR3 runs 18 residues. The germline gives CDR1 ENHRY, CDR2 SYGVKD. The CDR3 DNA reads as TGTGCCATCAGTGAGTCGAGTCAACTAGGACAGTTACAGGACGAGCAGTACTTC. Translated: CAISESSQLGQLQDEQYF.

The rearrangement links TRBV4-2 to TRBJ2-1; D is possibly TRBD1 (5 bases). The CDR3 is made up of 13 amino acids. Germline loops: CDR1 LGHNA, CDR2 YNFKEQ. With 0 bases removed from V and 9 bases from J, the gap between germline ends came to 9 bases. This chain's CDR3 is CASSQDFQGEQFF. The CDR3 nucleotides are TGTGCCAGCAGCCAAGATTTTCAGGGTGAGCAGTTCTTC.

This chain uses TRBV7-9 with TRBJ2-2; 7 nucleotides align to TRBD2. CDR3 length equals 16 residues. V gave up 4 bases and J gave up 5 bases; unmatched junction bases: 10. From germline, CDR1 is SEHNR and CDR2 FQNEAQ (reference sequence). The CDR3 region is CASSSAGGRSTGELFF. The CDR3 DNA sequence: TGTGCCAGCAGCTCCGCCGGGGGGAGAAGTACCGGGGAGCTGTTTTTT.

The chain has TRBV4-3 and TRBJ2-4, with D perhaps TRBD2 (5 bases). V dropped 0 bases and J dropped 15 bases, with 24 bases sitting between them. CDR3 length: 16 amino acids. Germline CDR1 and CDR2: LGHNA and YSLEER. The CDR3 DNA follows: TGCGCCAGCAGCCAAGATGAGGAAGCGGTGTACAATGAGCGGTACTTC. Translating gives CASSQDEEAVYNERYF.

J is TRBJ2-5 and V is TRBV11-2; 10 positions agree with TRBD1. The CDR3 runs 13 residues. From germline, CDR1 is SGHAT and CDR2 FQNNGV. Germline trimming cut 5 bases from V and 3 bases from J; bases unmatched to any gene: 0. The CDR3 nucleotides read TGTGCCAGCAGCGGGACAGGGGAAGAGACCCAGTACTTC. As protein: CASSGTGEETQYF. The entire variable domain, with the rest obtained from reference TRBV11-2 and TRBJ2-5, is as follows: EAGVAQSPRYKIIEKRQSVAFWCNPISGHATLYWYQQILGQGPKLLIQFQNNGVVDDSQLPKDRFSAERLKGVDSTLKIQPAKLEDSAVYLCASSGTGEETQYFGPGTRLLVL.

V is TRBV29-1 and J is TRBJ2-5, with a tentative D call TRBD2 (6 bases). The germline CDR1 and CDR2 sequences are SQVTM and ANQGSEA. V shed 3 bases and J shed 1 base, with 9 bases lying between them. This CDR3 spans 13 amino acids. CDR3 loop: CSVDRDFQETQYF. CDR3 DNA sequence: TGCAGCGTTGACCGGGACTTCCAAGAGACCCAGTACTTC.

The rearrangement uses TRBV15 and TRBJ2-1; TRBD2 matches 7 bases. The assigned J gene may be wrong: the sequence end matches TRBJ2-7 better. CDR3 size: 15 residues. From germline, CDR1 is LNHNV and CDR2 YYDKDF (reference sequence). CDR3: CATSRVAGPYNEQYF. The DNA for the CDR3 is TGTGCCACCAGCAGAGTAGCGGGCCCCTACAATGAGCAGTACTTC.

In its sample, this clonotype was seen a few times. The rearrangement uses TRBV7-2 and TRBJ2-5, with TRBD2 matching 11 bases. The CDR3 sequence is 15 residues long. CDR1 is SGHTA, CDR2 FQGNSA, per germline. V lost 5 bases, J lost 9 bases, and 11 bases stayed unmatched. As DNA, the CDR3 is TGTGCCAGCAGCGTCTCGGGACTAGCGGCCTTAGCCCAGTACTTC. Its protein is CASSVSGLAALAQYF.

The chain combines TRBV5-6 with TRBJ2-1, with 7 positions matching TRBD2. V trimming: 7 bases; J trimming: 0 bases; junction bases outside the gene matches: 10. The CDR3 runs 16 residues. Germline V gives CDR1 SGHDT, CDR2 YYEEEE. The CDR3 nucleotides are TGTGCCAGCCTTAAAGCGGGATTTAGCTCCTACAATGAGCAGTTCTTC. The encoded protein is CASLKAGFSSYNEQFF.

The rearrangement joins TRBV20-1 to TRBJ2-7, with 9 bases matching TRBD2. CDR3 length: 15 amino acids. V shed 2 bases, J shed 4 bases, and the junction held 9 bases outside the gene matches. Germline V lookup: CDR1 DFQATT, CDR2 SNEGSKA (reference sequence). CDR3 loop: CSARLHSGSNYEQYF. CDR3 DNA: TGCAGTGCTAGACTTCATAGCGGGAGTAATTACGAGCAGTACTTC.

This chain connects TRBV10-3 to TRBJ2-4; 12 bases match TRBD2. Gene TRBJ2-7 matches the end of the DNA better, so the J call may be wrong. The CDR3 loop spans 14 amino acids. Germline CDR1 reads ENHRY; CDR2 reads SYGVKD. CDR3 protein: CAIGLAGRTYEQYF. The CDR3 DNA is TGTGCCATCGGACTAGCGGGGAGGACCTACGAGCAGTACTTC.

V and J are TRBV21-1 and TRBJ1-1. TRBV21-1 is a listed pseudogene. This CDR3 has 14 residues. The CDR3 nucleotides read TGTGCCAGCAGCAAAGAGAGAGGGAACACTGAAGCTTTCTTT. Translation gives CASSKERGNTEAFF.

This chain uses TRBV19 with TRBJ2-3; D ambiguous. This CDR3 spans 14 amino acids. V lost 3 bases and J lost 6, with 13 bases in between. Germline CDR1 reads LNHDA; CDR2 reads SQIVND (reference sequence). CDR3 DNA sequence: TGTGCCAGTAGTATTAACATGATTAGGGATACGCAGTATTTT. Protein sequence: CASSINMIRDTQYF.

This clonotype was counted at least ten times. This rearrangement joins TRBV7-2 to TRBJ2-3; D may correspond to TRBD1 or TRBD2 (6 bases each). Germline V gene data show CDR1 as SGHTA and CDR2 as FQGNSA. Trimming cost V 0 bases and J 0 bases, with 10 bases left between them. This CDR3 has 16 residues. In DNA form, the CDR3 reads TGTGCCAGCAGCTTAGCGGGGGGCGGGAGCACAGATACGCAGTATTTT. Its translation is CASSLAGGGSTDTQYF.

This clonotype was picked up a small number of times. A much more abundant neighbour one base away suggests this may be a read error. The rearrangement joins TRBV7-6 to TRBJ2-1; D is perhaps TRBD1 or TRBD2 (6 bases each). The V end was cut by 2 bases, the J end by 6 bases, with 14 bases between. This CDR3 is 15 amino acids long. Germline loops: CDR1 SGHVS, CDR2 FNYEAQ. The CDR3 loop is CASSLSAGHLNEQFF. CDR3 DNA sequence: TGTGCCAGCAGCTTATCTGCGGGACACCTCAATGAGCAGTTCTTC.

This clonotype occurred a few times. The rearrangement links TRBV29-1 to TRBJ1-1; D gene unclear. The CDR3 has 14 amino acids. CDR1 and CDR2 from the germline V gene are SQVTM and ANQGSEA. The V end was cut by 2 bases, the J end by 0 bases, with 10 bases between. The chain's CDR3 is CSVEQGQVNTEAFF. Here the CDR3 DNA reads TGCAGCGTTGAACAAGGTCAGGTGAACACTGAAGCTTTCTTT. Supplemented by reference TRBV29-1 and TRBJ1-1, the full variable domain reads SAVISQKPSRDICQRGTSLTIQCQVDSQVTMMFWYRQQPGQSLTLIATANQGSEATYESGFVIDKFPISRPNLTFSTLTVSNMSPEDSSIYLCSVEQGQVNTEAFFGQGTRLTVV.

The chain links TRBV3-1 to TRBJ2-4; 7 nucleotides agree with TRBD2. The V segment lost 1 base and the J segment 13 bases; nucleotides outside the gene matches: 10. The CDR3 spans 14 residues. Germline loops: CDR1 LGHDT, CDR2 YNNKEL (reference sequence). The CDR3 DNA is TGTGCCAGCAGCCAAGCGGGGGGACTGGGAGAGCAGTACTTC. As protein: CASSQAGGLGEQYF.

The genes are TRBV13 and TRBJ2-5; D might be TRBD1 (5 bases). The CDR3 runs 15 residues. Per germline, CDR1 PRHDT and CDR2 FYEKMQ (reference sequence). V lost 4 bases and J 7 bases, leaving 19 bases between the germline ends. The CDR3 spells CASSSNPTDFGTQYF. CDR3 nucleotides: TGTGCCAGCAGCTCAAACCCGACAGACTTCGGGACCCAGTACTTC.